This is a list of T cell receptor beta chains from one sample in a study of blood T cell repertoires in COVID-19. Only in-frame clones appear in the TCRdb table, and some are missing; sequencing was by immunoSEQ multiplex PCR. The sample carries nearly 250,000 clones, almost 85% recorded once. The sequencing input was peripheral blood. These receptors were collected from a woman aged 80 or over with acute or convalescent COVID-19. Each CDR3 is given with its conserved first and last residue. A D gene is named only where the DNA matches it firmly. Where a row states a size, it is once, few, many or the class of an expanded clone; other rows omit it.

-	TRBV6-2/TRBV6-3	TRBD2	TRBJ2-3	CASSYALAGITDTQYF	TGTGCCAGCAGTTACGCACTAGCGGGGATCACAGATACGCAGTATTTT
-	TRBV15	-	TRBJ2-6	CATSRDSASGANVLTF	TGTGCCACCAGCAGAGATTCCGCGTCTGGGGCCAACGTCCTGACTTTC
-	TRBV3-1/TRBV3-2	TRBD2	TRBJ2-3	CASSQHPGLAGITPTDTQYF	TGTGCCAGCAGCCAACACCCCGGACTAGCGGGTATTACCCCCACAGATACGCAGTATTTT
-	TRBV28	-	TRBJ2-5	CASSDWGGWGYF	TGTGCCAGCAGTGATTGGGGGGGCTGGGGATACTTC
-	TRBV6-2/TRBV6-3	TRBD1	TRBJ1-4	CASSVLGDSGEKLFF	TGTGCCAGCAGTGTGTTGGGGGACAGCGGCGAAAAACTGTTTTTT
-	TRBV4-1	TRBD2	TRBJ2-7	CASSQGRAGKYYEQYF	TGCGCCAGCAGCCAAGGTCGAGCGGGAAAATACTACGAGCAGTACTTC
few	TRBV6-1	TRBD2	TRBJ2-1	CASSEFPFGTSGGSSYNEQFF	TGTGCCAGCAGTGAATTCCCGTTCGGGACTAGCGGGGGGAGCTCCTACAATGAGCAGTTCTTC
-	TRBV6-5	-	TRBJ1-5	CASSYVEAEVSQPQHF	TGTGCCAGCAGTTACGTGGAAGCGGAGGTATCACAGCCCCAGCATTTT
-	TRBV10-3	TRBD1	TRBJ1-2	CAISGRQGIFYGYTF	TGTGCCATCAGTGGAAGACAGGGAATTTTCTATGGCTACACCTTC
few	TRBV13	-	TRBJ1-1	CASSLGQVNTEAFF	TGTGCCAGCAGCTTAGGCCAGGTGAACACTGAAGCTTTCTTT
-	TRBV19	-	TRBJ1-5	CASSPLEGRSQPQHF	TGTGCCAGTAGCCCTTTGGAGGGCCGGAGTCAGCCCCAGCATTTT
-	TRBV6-4	-	TRBJ1-3	CASSRTGTGNTIYF	TGTGCCAGCAGTAGAACAGGGACTGGAAACACCATATATTTT
-	TRBV6-2/TRBV6-3	-	TRBJ2-7	CASSYGLLPREQYF	TGTGCCAGCAGTTACGGACTATTACCTCGCGAGCAGTACTTC
-	TRBV11-2	TRBD1	TRBJ1-4	CASSLGWGQGEKLFF	TGTGCCAGCAGCTTAGGTTGGGGACAGGGTGAAAAACTGTTTTTT
-	TRBV19	TRBD2	TRBJ2-1	CASSMRLAGRGGQFF	TGTGCCAGTAGTATGCGACTAGCGGGGCGAGGGGGGCAGTTCTTC
-	TRBV11-1	TRBD2	TRBJ2-1	CASSRTSGRLGEQFF	TGTGCCAGCAGCCGGACTAGCGGGAGGTTAGGTGAGCAGTTCTTC
-	TRBV28	TRBD2	TRBJ2-5	CASSLAGGRETQYF	TGTGCCAGCAGTCTAGCGGGAGGGCGGGAGACCCAGTACTTC
-	TRBV19	-	TRBJ1-2	CASTRNYGYTF	TGTGCCAGTACCCGGAACTATGGCTACACCTTC
few	TRBV7-2	-	TRBJ1-6	CASSLLADNNSPLHF	TGTGCCAGCAGCTTGCTGGCAGATAATAATTCACCCCTCCACTTT
few	TRBV5-4	TRBD2	TRBJ2-3	CASSPQGAGVSTDTQYF	TGTGCCAGCTCCCCGCAGGGAGCGGGAGTTAGCACAGATACGCAGTATTTT
-	TRBV19	-	TRBJ1-6	CASNRAGSYNSPLHF	TGTGCCAGTAACAGGGCGGGCTCCTATAATTCACCCCTCCACTTT
-	TRBV7-2	-	TRBJ1-2	CASSFARDAWGHGYTF	TGTGCCAGCAGCTTCGCCCGGGATGCTTGGGGTCATGGCTACACCTTC
once	TRBV18	TRBD1	TRBJ1-1	CASSRDRDLEAFF	TGTGCCAGCTCACGGGACAGGGACCTTGAAGCTTTCTTT
few	TRBV7-2	TRBD1	TRBJ2-7	CASSLAFGQGTYEQYF	TGTGCCAGCAGCTTAGCCTTTGGACAGGGGACCTACGAGCAGTACTTC